The T cell receptor beta chain under discussion was sequenced for a study of CD8 T cells in ankylosing spondylitis. In making TCR beta libraries, quantitative 5'-RACE with molecular barcodes was used. MiXCR, applied by TCRdb to the 5' RACE reads, yields one record per CDR3 protein. The table includes approximately 290,000 distinct CDR3 sequences, around 21% detected once. Between the trimmed V and J ends, which lost 1 base and 3 bases, there was a span of 13 bases. In germline, CDR1 is SGHTA, CDR2 FQGNSA. The CDR3 is 15 amino acids. Sequenced sample: blood, either unsorted or a sorted T cell fraction (not recorded which). The V call is TRBV7-2, the J call TRBJ2-7; no firm D call. The receptor comes from a female donor with ankylosing spondylitis or in good health (not recorded which). DNA for the CDR3: TGTGCCAGCAGCTTAGAATCGGGCAGCTACTACGAGCAGTACTTC. Protein product: CASSLESGSYYEQYF. Supplemented by reference TRBV7-2 and TRBJ2-7, the full variable domain reads GAGVSQSPSNKVTEKGKDVELRCDPISGHTALYWYRQSLGQGLEFLIYFQGNSAPDKSGLPSDRFSAERTGGSVSTLTIQRTQQEDSAVYLCASSLESGSYYEQYFGPGTRLTVT.